The 15 T cell receptor beta chains given below trace back to one sample, sequenced in a study. Treg sorting used a CD4+CD25+CD127-/low gate. TCRdb re-derived calls from the 5' RACE reads in MiXCR, one entry per CDR3 protein. Of 46,000 or so distinct CDR3 sequences in the sample, around a fifth were seen once. Sequences were obtained from Tregs sorted from a lymph node. These receptor sequences come from a female donor with breast cancer.

There are many counts of this clonotype. The gene calls are TRBV3-1 and TRBJ1-5; D is unclear. Germline CDR1 LGHDT, CDR2 YNNKEL (reference sequence). The CDR3 is 14 residues long. V lost 1 base and J 9 bases, leaving 13 bases between the germline ends. The chain's CDR3 is CASSQAWTAWPQHF. The CDR3 DNA reads TGTGCCAGCAGCCAAGCCTGGACTGCGTGGCCCCAGCATTTT.

The table lists this clonotype with many counts. This chain uses TRBV6-1 with TRBJ2-1; D is perhaps TRBD1 (6 bases). Germline V gene sequence: CDR1 MNHNS, CDR2 SASEGT. CDR3 size: 15 residues. Trimming stripped 7 bases from V and 4 bases from J, with 17 bases between. DNA for the CDR3: TGTGCCAGCACCTCCCTAGGGGGTGGATACAATGAGCAGTTCTTC. It is translated as CASTSLGGGYNEQFF.

In its sample, this clonotype was seen many times. This chain uses TRBV29-1 with TRBJ2-1, with 14 bases fitting TRBD2. CDR3 length: 15 residues. Trimming took 4 bases from V and 3 from J; bases not matched to a gene: 2. Germline V gene sequence: CDR1 SQVTM, CDR2 ANQGSEA. Here the CDR3 reads CSVAGTSGGYNEQFF. The CDR3 coding sequence is TGCAGCGTTGCCGGGACTAGCGGGGGCTACAATGAGCAGTTCTTC.

This clonotype was observed a few times. This chain joins TRBV18 and TRBJ1-2; no clear D gene. In germline, CDR1 is KGHSH, CDR2 LQKENI. This CDR3 contains 13 residues. The ends were cut back, 2 bases at V and 3 bases at J, with 7 bases in the middle. The CDR3 DNA reads TGTGCCAGCTCACCAAACCCGGACTATGGCTACACCTTC. The encoded protein is CASSPNPDYGYTF. The full variable domain, with the rest looked up from reference TRBV18 and TRBJ1-2, is NAGVMQNPRHLVRRRGQEARLRCSPMKGHSHVYWYRQLPEEGLKFMVYLQKENIIDESGMPKERFSAEFPKEGPSILRIQQVVRGDSAAYFCASSPNPDYGYTFGSGTRLTVV.

This clonotype came up a few times. V usage is TRBV7-6 and J usage is TRBJ2-1; the match to TRBD2 covers 13 bases. Germline V gives CDR1 SGHVS, CDR2 FNYEAQ. The ends lost 6 bases at V and 6 bases at J; junction bases unmatched: 17. CDR3 length equals 19 residues. The CDR3 region has the DNA TGTGCCAGCAGACCGGGACTAGCGGGAACTATAATGGGGGTCAATGAGCAGTTCTTC. Its translation is CASRPGLAGTIMGVNEQFF.

In its sample, this clonotype was seen a few times. The genes are TRBV30 and TRBJ2-7; 11 bases map to TRBD1. Losses at the gene ends were 4 bases for V and 7 bases for J; bases not matched to a gene: 12. Per germline, CDR1 GTSNPN and CDR2 SVGIG (reference sequence). The CDR3 extends over 15 amino acids. The CDR3 bases are TGTGCCTGGACTCTCGGGACAGGGGGGATCCGGGAGCAGTACTTC. Its protein product is CAWTLGTGGIREQYF.

This clonotype was recorded many times. The chain employs TRBV7-9 and TRBJ2-5; D might be TRBD2 (5 bases). Trimming took off 3 bases at V and 5 bases at J, with 10 bases between the two ends. CDR1 is SEHNR and CDR2 is FQNEAQ in the germline V gene (reference sequence). The CDR3 contains 13 residues. Here the CDR3 DNA reads TGTGCCAGCAGCTTCCCTAGAGGGGAGACCCAGTACTTC. Its translation is CASSFPRGETQYF.

The chain links TRBV30 to TRBJ1-1; unclear D gene. V was cut by 0 bases and J by 1 base, with 0 bases left in between. The germline CDR1 and CDR2 sequences are GTSNPN and SVGIG (reference sequence). The CDR3 covers 11 residues. CDR3 DNA sequence: TGTGCCTGGAGTGTGAACACTGAAGCTTTCTTT. It codes for CAWSVNTEAFF.

This chain uses TRBV12-3 or TRBV12-4 with TRBJ2-1; no definite D call. CDR3 length: 15 residues. V lost 6 bases and J 6 bases, leaving 18 bases between the germline ends. Here the CDR3 reads CASSAGRAEGNEQFF. As DNA, the CDR3 is TGTGCCAGCAGCGCCGGACGAGCCGAAGGCAATGAGCAGTTCTTC.

Concerning this clonotype: Relative to the germline gene, one junction end is altered; a read error may explain this. The chain uses TRBV5-1 and TRBJ2-1; 7 bases are shared with TRBD1. The CDR3 is made up of 13 amino acids. Germline values: CDR1 SGHRS, CDR2 YFSETQ. CDR3 amino acids: CAGSDRDRNPQFF. The DNA for the CDR3 is TGCGCCGGCAGCGACCGGGACAGAAACCCGCAGTTCTTC.

The CDR3 DNA is TGCGCCAGCAGCTTTACAGGGTATTGGAACACTGAAGCTTTCTTT. Translation: CASSFTGYWNTEAFF. This rearrangement joins TRBV5-1 to TRBJ1-1; TRBD1 might be the D (6 bases). Germline loops: CDR1 SGHRS, CDR2 YFSETQ. The CDR3 runs 15 residues. Trimming stripped 2 bases from V and 1 base from J, with 12 bases between.

The chain links TRBV4-2 to TRBJ2-3; D gene ambiguous. There are 12 residues in the CDR3. The germline gives CDR1 LGHNA, CDR2 YNFKEQ. V was pared by 0 bases and J by 7 bases, with 5 bases between. CDR3 amino acids: CASSQDRNTQYF. In DNA form, the CDR3 reads TGTGCCAGCAGCCAAGATAGGAATACGCAGTATTTT.

Turning to this clonotype: Given the absence of the conserved phenylalanine or tryptophan at the CDR3 end, a read error is likely. The CDR3 region has the DNA TGTGCCAGCAGTGGACTATACTACGAGCAGTACTCC. Encoded protein: CASSGLYYEQYS. The chain joins TRBV6-1 to TRBJ2-7; the D gene is possibly TRBD2 (5 bases). The CDR3 covers 12 residues. V lost 4 bases to trimming and J lost 3 bases, with 7 bases between them. CDR1 is MNHNS and CDR2 is SASEGT in the germline V gene.

The J gene is TRBJ2-3, the V gene TRBV12-3 or TRBV12-4; D not certain. The CDR3 covers 15 residues. V gave up 8 bases and J gave up 3 bases, with 18 bases separating them. The CDR3 DNA reads TGTGCCAGCTCCCCGAGCCGGATTAGGACAGATACGCAGTATTTT. It encodes CASSPSRIRTDTQYF.

This clonotype has only a few counts. A much larger clonotype is one base distant, so this may be a read error. The chain carries TRBV7-9 and TRBJ2-1; 10 nucleotides align to TRBD2. The CDR3 totals 15 residues. CDR1 is SEHNR, CDR2 FQNEAQ, per germline (reference sequence). The CDR3 sequence is CASSSGLALFNEQLF. CDR3 sequence (DNA): TGTGCCAGCAGCTCGGGACTAGCGCTATTCAATGAGCAGCTCTTC.